These T cell receptor beta chains were read from a single sample in a study of spatial heterogeneity in lung cancer. TCRdb recomputed calls from the 5' RACE reads with MiXCR, one row per CDR3 protein. The data hold about 82,000 distinct CDR3 sequences, with around 12% observed a single time. The input for sequencing was PBMCs, taken at surgery. Receptor source: a male donor with early-stage non-small cell lung cancer. CDR3s include the opening cysteine and the closing phenylalanine or tryptophan. D genes are given only for firm matches. Some rows mark clone size as missing; the rest say once, few, many or name a class of expanded clone.

V gene: TRBV5-6
D gene: TRBD1
clone size: NA
J gene: TRBJ2-3
CDR3 length: 17
CDR3 protein: CASSLEWGQGETDTQYF
CDR3 DNA: TGTGCCAGCAGCTTGGAATGGGGACAGGGGGAGACAGATACGCAGTATTTT

V gene: TRBV29-1
D gene: TRBD1
clone size: NA
J gene: TRBJ2-7
CDR3 length: 14
CDR3 protein: CSVEVDRATREQYF
CDR3 DNA: TGCAGCGTTGAGGTTGACAGGGCTACGAGGGAGCAGTACTTC

V gene: TRBV5-1
D gene: NA
clone size: few
J gene: TRBJ2-1
CDR3 length: 15
CDR3 protein: CASSGGPHSYNEQFF
CDR3 DNA: TGCGCCAGCAGCGGGGGACCCCACTCCTACAATGAGCAGTTCTTC

V gene: TRBV5-1
D gene: NA
clone size: NA
J gene: TRBJ1-2
CDR3 length: 14
CDR3 protein: CASSLQAGRDGYTF
CDR3 DNA: TGCGCCAGCAGCTTGCAGGCAGGGAGAGATGGCTACACCTTC

V gene: TRBV5-1
D gene: NA
clone size: NA
J gene: TRBJ2-7
CDR3 length: 15
CDR3 protein: CASSQDRGARNEQYF
CDR3 DNA: TGCGCCAGCAGCCAGGATCGGGGGGCAAGGAACGAGCAGTACTTC

V gene: TRBV10-2
D gene: NA
clone size: NA
J gene: TRBJ1-1
CDR3 length: 13
CDR3 protein: CASSVFDITEAFF
CDR3 DNA: TGCGCCAGCAGTGTGTTCGACATCACTGAAGCTTTCTTT

V gene: TRBV5-1
D gene: NA
clone size: NA
J gene: TRBJ1-5
CDR3 length: 14
CDR3 protein: CASSLGTVNQPQHF
CDR3 DNA: TGCGCCAGCAGCTTGGGAACCGTTAATCAGCCCCAGCATTTT

V gene: TRBV5-1
D gene: TRBD2
clone size: many
J gene: TRBJ2-2
CDR3 length: 16
CDR3 protein: CASSYLLAGNTGELFF
CDR3 DNA: TGCGCCAGCAGCTACTTACTAGCGGGAAATACCGGGGAGCTGTTTTTT

V gene: TRBV7-3
D gene: NA
clone size: NA
J gene: TRBJ2-1
CDR3 length: 14
CDR3 protein: CASSQGSAYNEQFF
CDR3 DNA: TGTGCCAGCAGCCAGGGTAGCGCCTACAATGAGCAGTTCTTC

V gene: TRBV2
D gene: NA
clone size: NA
J gene: TRBJ2-3
CDR3 length: 12
CDR3 protein: CASSRNADTQYF
CDR3 DNA: TGTGCCAGCAGTAGAAATGCAGATACGCAGTATTTT

V gene: TRBV29-1
D gene: TRBD1
clone size: many
J gene: TRBJ1-1
CDR3 length: 15
CDR3 protein: CSVVRGRVENTEAFF
CDR3 DNA: TGCAGCGTTGTAAGGGGGCGCGTAGAGAACACTGAAGCTTTCTTT

V gene: TRBV20-1
D gene: NA
clone size: few
J gene: TRBJ2-7
CDR3 length: 15
CDR3 protein: CSARASMELSYEQYF
CDR3 DNA: TGCAGTGCTAGAGCAAGTATGGAACTCTCCTACGAGCAGTACTTC

V gene: TRBV5-6
D gene: TRBD1
clone size: many
J gene: TRBJ1-6
CDR3 length: 16
CDR3 protein: CASSWSGDRVDSPLHF
CDR3 DNA: TGTGCCAGCAGCTGGTCCGGGGACAGGGTGGATTCACCCCTCCACTTT

V gene: TRBV2
D gene: NA
clone size: many
J gene: TRBJ1-2
CDR3 length: 13
CDR3 protein: CASSFRSNYGYTF
CDR3 DNA: TGTGCCAGCAGCTTCAGGAGTAACTATGGCTACACCTTC

V gene: TRBV29-1
D gene: NA
clone size: few
J gene: TRBJ2-5
CDR3 length: 15
CDR3 protein: CSVGLGQGGQETQYF
CDR3 DNA: TGCAGCGTTGGCCTCGGGCAGGGTGGGCAAGAGACCCAGTACTTC

V gene: TRBV18
D gene: NA
clone size: NA
J gene: TRBJ1-5
CDR3 length: 16
CDR3 protein: CASSPYDRASNQPQHF
CDR3 DNA: TGTGCCAGCTCACCATACGACCGGGCCTCTAATCAGCCCCAGCATTTT